Presented here are 17 T cell receptor beta chains from one specimen sequenced in a study of blood T cell repertoires in COVID-19. Generated by immunoSEQ multiplex PCR, the TCRdb table keeps only in-frame clones and is missing some. The sample consists of roughly 100,000 clones, around 84% of them appearing once. Sequenced material: peripheral blood. These receptors all come from a human donor in a cohort sampled during active COVID-19.

In this sample, this clone turned up once. V is TRBV19 and J is TRBJ2-2, with 10 bases that match TRBD1. This CDR3 region has 17 residues. Trimming removed 5 bases from V and 6 bases from J; junction bases left unmatched: 12. CDR1 and CDR2 from the germline V gene are LNHDA and SQIVND (reference sequence). This CDR3 reads CASSQWGTGVRAGELFF. The CDR3 nucleotides are TGTGCCAGTAGTCAGTGGGGGACAGGGGTCAGGGCCGGGGAGCTGTTTTTT.

This sequence joins TRBV27 and TRBJ1-1, with 9 bases identical to TRBD1. Germline CDR1 is MNHEY and CDR2 is SMNVEV (reference sequence). This CDR3 has 17 amino acids. V was pared by 6 bases and J by 6 bases, with 17 bases of the junction left unmatched. The CDR3 loop reads CASSPPGQGLRRAEAFF. The CDR3 DNA reads as TGTGCCAGCAGCCCCCCGGGACAGGGCTTGAGGAGGGCTGAAGCTTTCTTT.

This clone was observed a handful of times. The chain combines TRBV5-1 with TRBJ2-1; weak D call: TRBD1 (5 bases). The germline V gene encodes CDR1 SGHRS and CDR2 YFSETQ. The CDR3 runs 15 residues. Trimming removed 4 bases from V and 4 bases from J, with 15 bases in between. The CDR3 coding sequence is TGCGCCAGCAGCCCTAGTGGGGCCAGGTACAATGAGCAGTTCTTC. Protein product: CASSPSGARYNEQFF.

This clone occurred a few times. The chain couples TRBV7-2 to TRBJ1-1; 9 bases fit TRBD1. The CDR3 sequence is 13 residues long. Germline V lookup: CDR1 SGHTA, CDR2 FQGNSA. With V trimmed by 5 bases and J by 7 bases, 5 bases remained unmatched. The CDR3 sequence is CASSPGQGVEAFF. CDR3 nucleotides: TGTGCCAGCAGCCCGGGACAGGGAGTTGAAGCTTTCTTT.

The V gene is TRBV6-5, the J gene TRBJ1-1; TRBD1 matches 7 bases. CDR3 length: 14 amino acids. Germline loops: CDR1 MNHEY, CDR2 SVGAGI. Trimming at V came to 4 bases and at J to 1 base, leaving 3 bases not matched to a gene. For the CDR3, the DNA is TGTGCCAGCAGTTGGGGGGACAGGAACACTGAAGCTTTCTTT. It encodes CASSWGDRNTEAFF.

V is TRBV6-2 or TRBV6-3 and J is TRBJ1-5, with 8 nucleotides matching TRBD1. The CDR3 has 17 residues. Germline CDR1 and CDR2: MNHEY and SVGEGT. V trimming: 4 bases; J trimming: 0 bases; junction bases outside the gene matches: 8. The CDR3 loop is CASSSRGPVYSNQPQHF. In DNA form, the CDR3 reads TGTGCCAGCAGTTCCAGGGGGCCCGTTTATAGCAATCAGCCCCAGCATTTT.

The chain uses TRBV9 and TRBJ1-2; 12 bases are shared with TRBD1. Germline V gives CDR1 SGDLS, CDR2 YYNGEE. V was clipped by 0 bases and J by 6 bases; unmatched bases: 3. CDR3 size: 15 residues. The CDR3 is CASSVGGTGGNGYTF. The DNA for the CDR3 is TGTGCCAGCAGCGTAGGGGGGACAGGGGGCAATGGCTACACCTTC.

This clone has a handful of counts. The gene calls are TRBV7-9 and TRBJ1-4, with D possibly being TRBD1 (5 bases). The V and J ends lost 7 bases and 7 bases respectively, with 22 bases between them. CDR1 is SEHNR and CDR2 is FQNEAQ in the germline V gene (reference sequence). This CDR3 comprises 16 residues. For the CDR3, the DNA is TGTGCCAGCACCGGGACTCTCCACGCGCGGCCTGAAAAACTGTTTTTT. Translation: CASTGTLHARPEKLFF. Full variable domain (rest looked up from reference TRBV7-9 and TRBJ1-4): DTGVSQNPRHKITKRGQNVTFRCDPISEHNRLYWYRQTLGQGPEFLTYFQNEAQLEKSRLLSDRFSAERPKGSFSTLEIQRTEQGDSAMYLCASTGTLHARPEKLFFGSGTQLSVL.

The genes are TRBV3-1 (or the pseudogene TRBV3-2) and TRBJ2-7; no firm D call. V lost 8 bases, J lost 4 bases, and 9 bases lay in between. This CDR3 spans 11 amino acids. The germline CDR1 and CDR2 sequences are LGHDT and YNNKEL (reference sequence). Here the CDR3 DNA reads TGTGCCAGCCGGTTCGGGTACGAGCAGTACTTC. Translation gives CASRFGYEQYF.

This clone has only one observation. CDR3 protein: CASRPSGGYYNEQFF. The CDR3 DNA sequence: TGCGCCAGCAGACCTAGCGGGGGGTACTACAATGAGCAGTTCTTC. The genes are TRBV5-1 and TRBJ2-1; 11 positions agree with TRBD2. The J segment lost 3 bases and the V segment lost 5 bases, leaving 4 bases of the junction unmatched. The germline CDR1 and CDR2 sequences are SGHRS and YFSETQ. The CDR3 is made up of 15 amino acids.

This clone was recorded a few times. The rearrangement links TRBV18 to TRBJ2-1, with 12 bases that match TRBD2. From germline, CDR1 is KGHSH and CDR2 LQKENI. J gave up 6 bases and V 1 base, and 7 bases lay outside the gene matches. The CDR3 is 17 residues long. Written as DNA, the CDR3 is TGTGCCAGCTCACCACTAGTTACTAGCGGGGGGTTCAATGAGCAGTTCTTC. This codes for CASSPLVTSGGFNEQFF.

The chain is built from TRBV11-3 and TRBJ2-3, with D possibly matching TRBD2 (6 bases). V was trimmed by 5 bases and J by 4 bases, leaving 13 bases between them. CDR1 is SGHNT and CDR2 is YENEEA in the germline V gene. The CDR3 is 14 amino acids. The chain's CDR3 is CASSRDLLADTQYF. The CDR3 bases are TGTGCCAGCAGCCGGGACTTACTGGCAGATACGCAGTATTTT.

V is TRBV15 and J is TRBJ1-1; D is uncertain. The V gene lost 1 base and the J gene lost 5 bases, with 11 bases spanning the gap. Germline V lookup: CDR1 LNHNV, CDR2 YYDKDF (reference sequence). The CDR3 is 14 amino acids. The CDR3 DNA reads as TGTGCCACCAGCAGAGGGTCAGTTAATACTGAAGCTTTCTTT. Protein: CATSRGSVNTEAFF.

The V call is TRBV2, the J call TRBJ1-2, with D possibly TRBD1 on 5 matching bases. This CDR3 has 14 amino acids. The V gene's germline CDR1 is SNHLY and CDR2 FYNNEI. V was trimmed by 4 bases and J by 0 bases, leaving 9 bases between them. DNA for the CDR3: TGTGCCAGCAGTGGGGCAGGGACTAACTATGGCTACACCTTC. This gives the protein CASSGAGTNYGYTF. Complete variable domain (other parts from reference TRBV2 and TRBJ1-2): EPEVTQTPSHQVTQMGQEVILRCVPISNHLYFYWYRQILGQKVEFLVSFYNNEISEKSEIFDDQFSVERPDGSNFTLKIRSTKLEDSAMYFCASSGAGTNYGYTFGSGTRLTVV.

The gene calls are TRBV7-9 and TRBJ2-5; D not resolved. The CDR3 loop spans 15 amino acids. Germline lookup yields CDR1 SEHNR and CDR2 FQNEAQ (reference sequence). Deletions cut 5 bases from V and 4 bases from J, with 17 bases between. CDR3 amino acids: CASSPRSSSGETQYF. In DNA, the CDR3 is TGTGCCAGCAGCCCCCGTAGCTCCTCGGGAGAGACCCAGTACTTC.

V is TRBV18 and J is TRBJ1-1; the D is unclear. Germline V gene data show CDR1 as KGHSH and CDR2 as LQKENI. The CDR3 has 13 amino acids. V shed 2 bases and J shed 5 bases, with 9 bases lying between them. In DNA form, the CDR3 reads TGTGCCAGCTCACCATCGGAGAGGACTGAAGCTTTCTTT. The encoded protein is CASSPSERTEAFF.

V usage is TRBV4-1 and J usage is TRBJ2-7; tentative D call: TRBD1 (5 bases). CDR1 is MGHRA and CDR2 is YSYEKL in the germline V gene. The V end was cut by 0 bases, the J end by 6 bases, with 12 bases between. The CDR3 is made up of 14 amino acids. CDR3 DNA sequence: TGCGCCAGCAGCCAAGATCCGACAGTACGCGAGCAGTACTTC. This sequence encodes CASSQDPTVREQYF.